The 7 T cell receptor beta chains given below trace back to one sample, sequenced in a study of identical twins. TCRdb analysed the 5' RACE reads with MiXCR anew, one entry per CDR3 protein. Among approximately 220,000 distinct CDR3 sequences listed, 7.5% were seen once. These data were also reused for a study on yellow fever vaccine responses in identical twins.

Sequenced sample: CD8+ T cells sorted from blood. The receptors shown here come from a woman between 18 and 30 years old in good health.

This clonotype was recorded at least ten times. V is TRBV9 and J is TRBJ2-1; D not resolved. V was clipped by 3 bases and J by 6 bases, with 1 base between them. The CDR3 spans 10 residues. Germline assignment: CDR1 SGDLS and CDR2 YYNGEE. The DNA for the CDR3 is TGTGCCAGCAGCGGCAATGAGCAGTTCTTC. Translation: CASSGNEQFF.

The J gene is TRBJ2-2, the V gene TRBV20-1, with D hard to call. CDR1 and CDR2 from the germline V gene are DFQATT and SNEGSKA (reference sequence). CDR3 length: 13 amino acids. Trimming left V 8 bases short and J 0 bases short, with 10 bases between. CDR3 residues: CSWGYANTGELFF. CDR3 in DNA: TGCAGTTGGGGTTATGCGAACACCGGGGAGCTGTTTTTT.

This clonotype was counted ten times or more. V and J are TRBV5-1 and TRBJ2-7; the D is unclear. The CDR3 is 13 residues long. Germline CDR1 SGHRS, CDR2 YFSETQ. Trimming pared 0 bases from V and 2 bases from J, leaving 6 bases between. The DNA of the CDR3 is TGCGCCAGCAGCTTGGCCAAGGCCTACGAGCAGTACTTC. This encodes CASSLAKAYEQYF.

This clonotype showed up just a few times. The gene calls are TRBV13 and TRBJ2-1; D not certain. Germline CDR1 and CDR2: PRHDT and FYEKMQ (reference sequence). Between the trimmed V and J ends, which lost 8 bases and 4 bases, there was a span of 12 bases. The length of the CDR3 is 13 residues. The CDR3 DNA follows: TGTGCCAGCTTTAAGGGTGGTTACAATGAGCAGTTCTTC. Translated: CASFKGGYNEQFF. Looking up the rest from reference TRBV13 and TRBJ2-1 gives the full variable domain: AAGVIQSPRHLIKEKRETATLKCYPIPRHDTVYWYQQGPGQDPQFLISFYEKMQSDKGSIPDRFSAQQFSDYHSELNMSSLELGDSALYFCASFKGGYNEQFFGPGTRLTVL.

This clonotype was found a few times. J is TRBJ2-1 and V is TRBV9; maybe TRBD2 (7 bases). CDR1 SGDLS and CDR2 YYNGEE come from the germline V gene. With 3 bases removed from V and 9 bases from J, the gap between germline ends came to 19 bases. This CDR3 has 15 residues. The DNA for the CDR3 is TGTGCCAGCAGCGGGGGAGGGGGGACTTTGGGTGAGCAGTTCTTC. This sequence encodes CASSGGGGTLGEQFF.

This clonotype was detected many times. The genes are TRBV7-8 and TRBJ1-2; no clear D. The CDR3 has 15 amino acids. Trimming left V 0 bases short and J 4 bases short, with 12 bases between. CDR1 is SGHVS and CDR2 is FQNEAQ in the germline V gene. As DNA, the CDR3 is TGTGCCAGCAGCTTAGCGCGTTACCGGGGCTATGGCTACACCTTC. It translates to CASSLARYRGYGYTF.

J is TRBJ2-5 and V is TRBV3-1, with a weak D call TRBD2 (6 bases). Germline V CDR1 and CDR2: LGHDT, YNNKEL (reference sequence). CDR3 length equals 18 residues. Trimming stripped 7 bases from V and 2 bases from J, with 26 bases between. Written as DNA, the CDR3 is TGTGCCAGCACCAAAGAAAATCCCTCCGGGGGTATGCAAGAGACCCAGTACTTC. Translated: CASTKENPSGGMQETQYF.